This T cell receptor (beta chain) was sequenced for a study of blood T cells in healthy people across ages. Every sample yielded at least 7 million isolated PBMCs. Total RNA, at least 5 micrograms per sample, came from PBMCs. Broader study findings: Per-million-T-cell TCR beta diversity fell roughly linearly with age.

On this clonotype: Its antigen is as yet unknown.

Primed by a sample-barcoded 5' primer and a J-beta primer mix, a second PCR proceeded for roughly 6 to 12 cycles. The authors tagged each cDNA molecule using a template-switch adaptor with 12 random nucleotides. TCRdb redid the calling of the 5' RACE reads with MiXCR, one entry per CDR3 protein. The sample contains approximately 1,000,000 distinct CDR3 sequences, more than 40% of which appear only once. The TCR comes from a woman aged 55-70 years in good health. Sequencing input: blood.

CDR3 sequence (DNA): TGTGCCAGCAGTGAATTTGGTTGGGGGGAGACCCAGTACTTC. Translation gives CASSEFGWGETQYF. This chain uses TRBV25-1 with TRBJ2-5; TRBD1 or TRBD2 may be the D gene (5 bases each). Trimming shortened V by 1 base and J by 5 bases, and 11 bases separated the two germline ends. The length of the CDR3 is 14 residues. Germline-derived CDR1 and CDR2 are MGHDK and SYGVNS.